The next 8 T cell receptor beta chains were all read from a single sample in a study of technical replicates of blood from a few donors. Repertoires were generated with immunoSEQ multiplex PCR, while TCRdb's copy carries only in-frame clones and drops some. The repertoire holds more than 80,000 clones, more than 90% seen once, with roughly 0.2% in the top ten. Sample: T cells isolated from PBMCs. These receptors originate from a human donor in good health.

The CDR3 here is CASSLQGPNEAFF. CDR3 nucleotides: TGTGCCAGCAGCTTGCAGGGGCCTAATGAAGCTTTCTTT. The chain is built from TRBV5-4 and TRBJ1-1; tentatively, D is TRBD1 (6 bases). From germline, CDR1 is SGHNT and CDR2 YYREEE (reference sequence). The CDR3 consists of 13 residues. V dropped 1 base and J dropped 7 bases, with 11 bases sitting between them.

The chain carries TRBV27 and TRBJ1-1; D might be TRBD1 (5 bases). Germline CDR1 MNHEY, CDR2 SMNVEV (reference sequence). V lost 3 bases, J lost 2 bases, and 22 bases lay in between. This CDR3 contains 18 residues. The CDR3 reads CASSFNWAGRGVNTEAFF. The CDR3 region has the DNA TGTGCCAGCAGTTTTAATTGGGCCGGGCGGGGGGTAAACACTGAAGCTTTCTTT.

CDR3 protein: CASSIGGVAPEAFF. The CDR3 DNA reads TGTGCCAGTAGTATAGGTGGAGTCGCGCCTGAAGCTTTCTTT. This chain joins TRBV19 and TRBJ1-1; no firm D call. The CDR3 extends over 14 amino acids. The ends were cut back, 1 base at V and 6 bases at J, with 12 bases in the middle. Germline V gene lookup returns CDR1 LNHDA and CDR2 SQIVND (reference sequence).

A remark on this clone: A junction end diverges from the germline sequence, so it may reflect a read error. V and J are TRBV27 and TRBJ2-7; 7 bases agree with TRBD1. Germline V gene data show CDR1 as MNHEY and CDR2 as SMNVEV (reference sequence). The CDR3 is 16 amino acids. CDR3 in DNA: TGTGTCAGCAGTCCAACTCGAGGGGGCGTTTGGTACGAGCAGTACTTC. It encodes CVSSPTRGGVWYEQYF.

This chain links TRBV5-1 with TRBJ2-1; TRBD2 matches at 8 bases. Germline trimming cut 5 bases from V and 7 bases from J; bases unmatched to any gene: 17. The germline V gene has CDR1 SGHRS and CDR2 YFSETQ. The CDR3 contains 17 residues. CDR3 region: CASSEPQPGGPWNEQFF. CDR3 nucleotides: TGCGCCAGCAGTGAACCCCAACCGGGAGGGCCATGGAATGAGCAGTTCTTC.

The chain couples TRBV6-4 to TRBJ2-3, with D perhaps TRBD1 (5 bases). The germline V gene has CDR1 MRHNA and CDR2 SNTAGT. This CDR3 contains 13 residues. V lost 4 bases to trimming and J lost 2 bases, with 7 bases between them. As DNA, the CDR3 is TGTGCCAGCAGTGGGGGCCCCACAGATACGCAGTATTTT. It translates to CASSGGPTDTQYF.

The V and J genes are TRBV27 and TRBJ1-1, with 9 nucleotides matching TRBD1. The V and J ends lost 11 bases and 1 base, in that order; junction bases with no gene match: 20. The CDR3 runs to 18 residues. Per germline, CDR1 MNHEY and CDR2 SMNVEV (reference sequence). Here the CDR3 reads CAPSPDRDRVSRNTEAFF. CDR3 nucleotide sequence: TGTGCCCCATCTCCGGACCGGGACAGGGTGAGTCGGAACACTGAAGCTTTCTTT.

This chain connects TRBV7-2 to TRBJ2-3; 11 bases line up with TRBD2. This CDR3 is built from 16 residues. V lost 5 bases, J lost 0 bases, and 4 bases stayed unmatched. CDR1 and CDR2 (germline): SGHTA, FQGNSA. CDR3 DNA sequence: TGTGCCAGCAGCGCCCGACTAGCGGGGAGCACAGATACGCAGTATTTT. This sequence encodes CASSARLAGSTDTQYF.